This T cell receptor (beta chain) was profiled in a study of T cell responses to AZD1222 COVID-19 vaccine. Second doses were pooled across both intervals (about 4 or about 12 weeks). Study-level points and caveats: With two AZD1222 doses given, Spike-specific TCR breadth and depth both rose. Per reports, nearly half of all spike-specific TCRs target regions that are unmutated in variants. Repertoire collection took place solely once the T cell response had peaked.

Clones were read by immunoSEQ multiplex PCR, and TCRdb kept only the in-frame ones, dropping some. The sample lists fewer than 90,000 clones; about 89% were seen once. In the case of this clone: Its antigen is not identified.

Unmatched junction bases numbered 1, after V lost 6 bases and J lost 4 bases. The CDR3 is made up of 12 amino acids. Germline-derived CDR1 and CDR2 are MNHEY and SMNVEV (reference sequence). This chain connects TRBV27 to TRBJ2-3, with 7 bases that match TRBD2. This receptor was identified in an adult who received the AZD1222 COVID-19 vaccine. Source: peripheral blood, taken 28 days after the second AZD1222 dose. The CDR3 region is CASSRGADTQYF. DNA of the CDR3: TGTGCCAGCAGCCGGGGGGCAGATACGCAGTATTTT.